This T cell receptor (beta chain) is from a study of shared clonotypes between healthy human individuals. Naive CD8 populations comprised CD45RO-negative cells positively selected for CCR7, excluding terminally differentiated effector memory CD45RA+ cells. Free of recent acute infections or vaccinations, the donors were healthy HIV-negative adults. The test was conducted at deep level. Produced via immunoSEQ multiplex PCR; TCRdb's table is partial and in-frame only. The repertoire holds some 2.1 million clones, about 94% seen once, with roughly 1.7% in the top ten. The sample comprised naive CD8+ T cells from PBMCs. The TCR was taken from a man aged 18-30 years in good health. Some clones in this sample may be carry-over from other donors' samples.

This CDR3 is CASSQRSPLRSTDTQYF. The CDR3 nucleotides are TGCGCCAGCAGCCAAAGATCGCCCTTGCGGAGCACAGATACGCAGTATTTT. V usage is TRBV4-3 and J usage is TRBJ2-3; D remains unclear. V gave up 2 bases and J gave up 0 bases, with 15 bases separating them. Germline loops: CDR1 LGHNA, CDR2 YSLEER. CDR3 length: 17 amino acids.